This TCR beta chain came from a study of blood T cell repertoires in COVID-19. TCRdb's table, derived via immunoSEQ multiplex PCR, lists solely in-frame clones and lacks some. The sample yields 110,000 or so clones, roughly 80% seen once. CDR1 and CDR2 from the germline V gene are MGHRA and YSYEKL. V lost 3 bases and J lost 2; bases outside the gene matches: 7. The CDR3 has 15 residues. The count of this clone is one. This sequence originates from a man aged 45 to 65 with acute or convalescent COVID-19. The rearrangement joins TRBV4-1 to TRBJ2-7; 7 nucleotides align to TRBD1. Sequenced material: peripheral blood. The CDR3 region has the DNA TGCGCCAGCAGCCAGACGACAGGGCTACCCTACGAGCAGTACTTC. Encoded protein: CASSQTTGLPYEQYF.